The 25 T cell receptor beta chains below all came from one sample that was sequenced in a study of blood T cell repertoires in COVID-19. The table came from immunoSEQ multiplex PCR; TCRdb's copy has only in-frame clones and leaves some out. Among approximately 51,000 clones listed, around 86% were seen once. The sequenced sample was peripheral blood. These receptors all stem from a man aged 40-49 years with active COVID-19.

V usage is TRBV7-3 and J usage is TRBJ2-7; no firm D call. With 5 bases removed from V and 3 bases from J, the gap between germline ends came to 11 bases. CDR3 size: 13 residues. Germline V gene sequence: CDR1 SGHTA, CDR2 FQGTGA. This chain's CDR3 is CASSPTPGYEQYF. CDR3 bases: TGTGCCAGCAGCCCCACCCCAGGCTACGAGCAGTACTTC.

The genes are TRBV19 and TRBJ2-7; 9 positions match TRBD1. Trimming at V came to 4 bases and at J to 4 bases, leaving 2 bases not matched to a gene. Germline assignment: CDR1 LNHDA and CDR2 SQIVND (reference sequence). This CDR3 has 13 residues. The CDR3 region is CASSNRGLYEQYF. DNA for the CDR3: TGTGCCAGTAGTAACAGGGGGCTGTACGAGCAGTACTTC.

V gene TRBV6-5 combines with J gene TRBJ2-7; 9 bases fit TRBD1. The V gene end was trimmed by 0 bases and the J gene end by 5 bases; junction bases not matched to a gene: 5. The germline gives CDR1 MNHEY, CDR2 SVGAGI. The CDR3 is 15 residues long. CDR3: CASSYSRTGVHEQYF. The CDR3 region has the DNA TGTGCCAGCAGTTACTCTAGGACAGGGGTCCACGAGCAGTACTTC.

The rearrangement joins TRBV4-1 to TRBJ2-1; 9 positions agree with TRBD2. Germline V gives CDR1 MGHRA, CDR2 YSYEKL. CDR3 length: 14 amino acids. V shed 2 bases and J 7 bases; nucleotides not matched to a gene: 3. The CDR3 is CASSQLAGYNEQFF. The CDR3 nucleotides are TGCGCCAGCAGCCAACTAGCGGGATATAATGAGCAGTTCTTC.

J is TRBJ1-1 and V is TRBV10-3; TRBD1 matches at 9 bases. This CDR3 is 13 amino acids long. The V and J ends lost 10 bases and 2 bases, in that order; junction bases with no gene match: 5. Germline V gene sequence: CDR1 ENHRY, CDR2 SYGVKD. The CDR3 sequence is CATLGQGNTEAFF. DNA of the CDR3: TGTGCCACCCTGGGACAGGGAAACACTGAAGCTTTCTTT.

The chain is built from TRBV7-8 and TRBJ1-4; TRBD1 aligns across 9 bases. Germline values: CDR1 SGHVS, CDR2 FQNEAQ. This CDR3 is 15 amino acids long. With 1 base clipped from V and 6 bases from J, the junction kept 3 bases outside the gene matches. CDR3 nucleotide sequence: TGTGCCAGCAGCTTAGGACAGGGGGAAGATGAAAAACTGTTTTTT. Translated, it gives CASSLGQGEDEKLFF.

The chain is built from TRBV12-3 or TRBV12-4 and TRBJ2-3; no clear D gene. The V and J ends lost 6 bases and 2 bases respectively, with 6 bases between them. The CDR3 spans 12 residues. CDR3 protein: CASSFSTDTQYF. The CDR3 DNA sequence: TGTGCCAGCAGCTTTTCCACAGATACGCAGTATTTT.

The gene calls are TRBV5-1 and TRBJ2-7, with TRBD2 identical over 11 bases. With 4 bases clipped from V and 1 base from J, the junction kept 4 bases outside the gene matches. Germline lookup yields CDR1 SGHRS and CDR2 YFSETQ. CDR3 length: 15 residues. CDR3 nucleotide sequence: TGCGCCAGCAGCCCCGGACTAGCGGGTTCCTACGAGCAGTACTTC. This translates into CASSPGLAGSYEQYF. The whole variable domain, filled in from reference TRBV5-1 and TRBJ2-7, reads KAGVTQTPRYLIKTRGQQVTLSCSPISGHRSVSWYQQTPGQGLQFLFEYFSETQRNKGNFPGRFSGRQFSNSRSEMNVSTLELGDSALYLCASSPGLAGSYEQYFGPGTRLTVT.

J is TRBJ2-1 and V is TRBV6-4; 10 bases line up with TRBD2. CDR1 and CDR2 (germline): MRHNA, SNTAGT. With V trimmed by 6 bases and J by 4 bases, 6 bases remained unmatched. This CDR3 spans 15 amino acids. As DNA, the CDR3 is TGTGCCAGCAGCAAAGGGACTAGCGAGTACAATGAGCAGTTCTTC. Protein sequence: CASSKGTSEYNEQFF.

This sequence joins TRBV9 and TRBJ2-2; 9 bases map to TRBD1. Germline loops: CDR1 SGDLS, CDR2 YYNGEE. V lost 3 bases and J lost 5; bases outside the gene matches: 8. The CDR3 has 16 residues. This CDR3 reads CASSANRGQWTGELFF. DNA for the CDR3: TGTGCCAGCAGCGCGAACAGGGGGCAGTGGACCGGGGAGCTGTTTTTT.

V is TRBV27 and J is TRBJ1-6; D remains unclear. V shed 5 bases and J shed 10 bases, with 15 bases lying between them. The length of the CDR3 is 14 residues. Germline values: CDR1 MNHEY, CDR2 SMNVEV (reference sequence). In DNA form, the CDR3 reads TGTGCCAGCAGTCGGCGGGATCTATTATCACCCCTCCACTTT. This encodes CASSRRDLLSPLHF.

The CDR3 nucleotides are TGTGCCAGCAGTTTCCAAGGCAGGGCGAACACTGAAGCTTTCTTT. This sequence encodes CASSFQGRANTEAFF. The chain uses TRBV28 and TRBJ1-1, with D possibly TRBD1 on 5 matching bases. V gave up 3 bases and J gave up 1 base, with 12 bases separating them. Germline V gene data show CDR1 as MDHEN and CDR2 as SYDVKM. The CDR3 covers 15 residues.

The CDR3 DNA is TGTGCCAGCGGACAGCTGAACACTGAAGCTTTCTTT. Amino acids: CASGQLNTEAFF. The rearrangement joins TRBV27 to TRBJ1-1, with D possibly matching TRBD1 (6 bases). The CDR3 consists of 12 residues. CDR1 and CDR2 (germline): MNHEY, SMNVEV (reference sequence). Deletions cut 8 bases from V and 0 bases from J, with 7 bases between.

The chain is built from TRBV6-4 and TRBJ2-3, with 9 bases matching TRBD2. The germline CDR1 and CDR2 sequences are MRHNA and SNTAGT. The CDR3 sequence is 14 residues long. Unmatched junction bases numbered 4, after V lost 6 bases and J lost 3 bases. CDR3 amino acids: CASSVAGETDTQYF. The CDR3 DNA follows: TGTGCCAGCAGCGTAGCGGGAGAGACAGATACGCAGTATTTT.

The chain uses TRBV6-5 and TRBJ2-1, with TRBD2 as a possible D gene (6 bases). V was cut by 5 bases and J by 6 bases, with 11 bases left in between. Germline values: CDR1 MNHEY, CDR2 SVGAGI. There are 13 residues in the CDR3. The CDR3 loop is CASSRGVGNEQFF. The CDR3 DNA reads as TGTGCCAGCAGTCGCGGGGTGGGCAATGAGCAGTTCTTC.

The chain combines TRBV6-1 with TRBJ1-2, with a weak D call TRBD1 (6 bases). Germline loops: CDR1 MNHNS, CDR2 SASEGT. V lost 3 bases and J 5 bases, leaving 10 bases between the germline ends. CDR3 length: 13 amino acids. The CDR3 coding sequence is TGTGCCAGCAGTGAGGATACAGGGTATGGCTACACCTTC. This translates into CASSEDTGYGYTF.

This chain uses TRBV10-3 with TRBJ2-7; 10 bases fit TRBD1. Germline V gives CDR1 ENHRY, CDR2 SYGVKD. V dropped 4 bases and J dropped 1; count of bases not matched to a gene: 4. The CDR3 extends over 15 amino acids. The CDR3 nucleotides are TGTGCCATCAGTGGTGTGGGACAGGGGTCCTACGAGCAGTACTTC. This sequence encodes CAISGVGQGSYEQYF.

The chain is built from TRBV7-9 and TRBJ2-1; maybe TRBD1 (5 bases). Germline V gene lookup returns CDR1 SEHNR and CDR2 FQNEAQ (reference sequence). This CDR3 has 14 residues. V was cut by 1 base and J by 7 bases, with 11 bases left in between. The CDR3 DNA follows: TGTGCCAGCAGCTTAGGGACCAGGGTTAATGAGCAGTTCTTC. It specifies CASSLGTRVNEQFF.

The chain carries TRBV10-3 and TRBJ2-7; TRBD2 agrees at 8 bases. The junction had 11 bases not matched to a gene; V was cut back by 7 bases and J by 6 bases. Germline V gives CDR1 ENHRY, CDR2 SYGVKD. CDR3 length equals 14 residues. CDR3 DNA: TGTGCCATCAAACCCCTAGCGGGTAAGAGCGAGCAGTACTTC. This translates into CAIKPLAGKSEQYF.

This chain joins TRBV19 and TRBJ2-2; TRBD2 might be the D (5 bases). The CDR3 is 15 residues long. Germline-derived CDR1 and CDR2 are LNHDA and SQIVND (reference sequence). Trimming pared 7 bases from V and 5 bases from J, leaving 17 bases between. CDR3: CASTPRLEGTGELFF. CDR3 DNA: TGTGCCAGTACCCCGCGGCTAGAGGGTACCGGGGAGCTGTTTTTT.

V is TRBV5-1 and J is TRBJ2-7, with D possibly matching TRBD2 (7 bases). Looked up from germline, CDR1 is SGHRS and CDR2 is YFSETQ. Trimming left V 6 bases short and J 4 bases short, with 17 bases between. This CDR3 region has 14 residues. The CDR3 nucleotides are TGCGCCAGCAAACCCCTGGGGGGGGCGTACGAGCAGTACTTC. This translates into CASKPLGGAYEQYF.

The chain employs TRBV29-1 and TRBJ2-5; D may be TRBD2 (5 bases). V was cut by 2 bases and J by 5 bases, with 15 bases left in between. The CDR3 has 14 residues. Germline lookup yields CDR1 SQVTM and CDR2 ANQGSEA. The CDR3 nucleotides are TGCAGCGTTGAATTCGCATACGGGAAGGAGACCCAGTACTTC. Translated: CSVEFAYGKETQYF.

This chain uses TRBV10-1 with TRBJ2-2, with D maybe TRBD1 (6 bases). Germline V gives CDR1 WNHNN, CDR2 SYGVQD (reference sequence). V was trimmed by 6 bases and J by 7 bases, leaving 21 bases between them. The CDR3 has 16 amino acids. CDR3 loop: CASSDGPRGGHGELFF. Here the CDR3 DNA reads TGCGCCAGCAGCGACGGGCCCAGGGGCGGCCACGGGGAGCTGTTTTTT.

This clone was seen at least ten times. V is TRBV5-1 and J is TRBJ1-2, with TRBD1 matching 7 bases. The CDR3 has 17 amino acids. The trim removed 4 bases at V and 0 bases at J, leaving 12 bases unmatched. Looked up from germline, CDR1 is SGHRS and CDR2 is YFSETQ. In DNA form, the CDR3 reads TGCGCCAGCAGCGATCCTAGGACAGGTGTATCTAACTATGGCTACACCTTC. It is translated as CASSDPRTGVSNYGYTF.

This chain connects TRBV5-1 to TRBJ2-2; TRBD2 agrees at 12 bases. V shed 6 bases and J 5 bases; nucleotides not matched to a gene: 8. Germline CDR1 reads SGHRS; CDR2 reads YFSETQ. This CDR3 has 16 residues. CDR3: CASTVTSGRETGELFF. The CDR3 DNA reads as TGCGCCAGCACTGTGACTAGCGGGAGAGAAACCGGGGAGCTGTTTTTT.